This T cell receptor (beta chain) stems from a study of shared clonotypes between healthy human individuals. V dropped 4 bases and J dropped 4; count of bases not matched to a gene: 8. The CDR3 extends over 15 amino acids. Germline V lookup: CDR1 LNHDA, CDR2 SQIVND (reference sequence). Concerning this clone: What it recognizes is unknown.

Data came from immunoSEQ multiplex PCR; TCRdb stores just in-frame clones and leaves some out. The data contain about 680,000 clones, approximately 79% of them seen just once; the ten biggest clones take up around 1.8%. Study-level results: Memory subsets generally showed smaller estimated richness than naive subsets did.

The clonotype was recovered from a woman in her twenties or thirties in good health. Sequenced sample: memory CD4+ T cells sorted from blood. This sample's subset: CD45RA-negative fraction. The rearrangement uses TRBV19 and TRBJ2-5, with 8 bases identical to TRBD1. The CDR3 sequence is CASSTRQGSGETQYF. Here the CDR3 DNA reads TGTGCCAGTAGTACCCGACAGGGGTCGGGAGAGACCCAGTACTTC.